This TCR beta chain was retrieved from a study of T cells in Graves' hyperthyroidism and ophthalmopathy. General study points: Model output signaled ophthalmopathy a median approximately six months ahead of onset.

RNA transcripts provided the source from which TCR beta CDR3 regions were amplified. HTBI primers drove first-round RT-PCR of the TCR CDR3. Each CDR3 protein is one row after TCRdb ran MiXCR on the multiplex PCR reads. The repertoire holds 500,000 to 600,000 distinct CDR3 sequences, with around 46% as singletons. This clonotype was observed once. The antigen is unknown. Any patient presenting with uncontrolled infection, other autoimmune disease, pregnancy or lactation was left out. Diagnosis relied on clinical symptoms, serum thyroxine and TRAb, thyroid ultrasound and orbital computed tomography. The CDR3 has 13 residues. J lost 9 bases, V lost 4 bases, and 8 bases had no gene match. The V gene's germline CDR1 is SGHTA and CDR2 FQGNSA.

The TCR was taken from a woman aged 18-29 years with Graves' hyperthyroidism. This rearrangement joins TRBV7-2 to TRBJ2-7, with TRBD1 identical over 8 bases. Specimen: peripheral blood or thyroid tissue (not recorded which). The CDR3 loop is CASSSPDRAGQYF. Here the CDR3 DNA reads TGTGCCAGCAGCTCCCCGGACAGGGCCGGGCAGTACTTC. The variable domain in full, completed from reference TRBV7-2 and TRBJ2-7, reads GAGVSQSPSNKVTEKGKDVELRCDPISGHTALYWYRQSLGQGLEFLIYFQGNSAPDKSGLPSDRFSAERTGGSVSTLTIQRTQQEDSAVYLCASSSPDRAGQYFGPGTRLTVT.